This TCR beta chain comes out of a study of blood T cell repertoires in COVID-19. At the level of the study: Both acute and convalescent COVID-19 samples were obtained from the United States, Italy and Spain.

Germline V gene sequence: CDR1 SGDLS, CDR2 YYNGEE. The CDR3 has 16 amino acids. Trimming cost V 2 bases and J 4 bases, with 17 bases left between them. This clone came up once. Libraries were prepared by immunoSEQ multiplex PCR; TCRdb keeps only in-frame clonotypes and omits some of them. Of 90,000 to 110,000 clones in the sample, over 75% were seen once. What was sequenced was peripheral blood. V gene TRBV9 combines with J gene TRBJ2-3; possible D gene TRBD2, 6 bases. This clonotype was sampled from a man between 50 and 59 years old with acute or convalescent COVID-19. CDR3 sequence (DNA): TGTGCCAGCAGCGTTCCCCTAGGCGGGGTGTCAGATACGCAGTATTTT. This codes for CASSVPLGGVSDTQYF. Together with reference TRBV9 and TRBJ2-3, the CDR3 gives the full variable domain: DSGVTQTPKHLITATGQRVTLRCSPRSGDLSVYWYQQSLDQGLQFLIQYYNGEERAKGNILERFSAQQFPDLHSELNLSSLELGDSALYFCASSVPLGGVSDTQYFGPGTRLTVL.